This TCR beta chain was captured in a study of identical twins. Points from the study as a whole: Those out-of-frame alpha sequences shared by twins showed an excess of low generation probability. Zero-insertion analyses might be partly confounded by invariant T cells like MAIT and iNKT.

In regard to this clonotype: The antigen remains undetermined.

CDR3 length equals 13 residues. V was pared by 1 base and J by 5 bases, with 6 bases between. Germline V gene lookup returns CDR1 SEHNR and CDR2 FQNEAQ (reference sequence). Using its own MiXCR run on the 5' RACE reads, TCRdb lists one record per CDR3 protein. The repertoire includes approximately 190,000 distinct CDR3 sequences, 15% to 20% of them detected once, and roughly two fifths sits in the top ten. The same data also went into a second study, on T cells expressing NK-cell markers. This second study notes: The contribution of dominant NKG2C+ clonotypes to CD8+ T cells in more than five donors was roughly 1.0-7.5%.

This clonotype originated in a young woman in good health. V usage is TRBV7-9 and J usage is TRBJ2-1; D uncertain. Sequencing was performed on CD8+ T cells sorted from blood. The CDR3 bases are TGTGCCAGCAGCTTAGTCAGAGACAATGAGCAGTTCTTC. The encoded protein is CASSLVRDNEQFF.